This paragraph reports one T cell receptor beta chain. Its target is unknown. The CDR3 extends over 14 amino acids. Trimming took 0 bases from V and 3 from J, leaving 9 bases between them. Looked up from germline, CDR1 is SGDLS and CDR2 is YYNGEE. The entry originates in a study of cytomegalovirus exposure and HLA in healthy donors. Overall study: Caucasian-associated ancestry cluster membership applied to about 80% of approximately 400 genotyped donors. The study, taken as a whole, reports: A later analysis linked a missense DCLRE1C variant to TCR beta V- and J-gene trimming. Cytomegalovirus association was listed for about 180 TCR beta chains.

Primers included in the PCR were 60 Vbeta and 13 Jbeta primers. Libraries were prepared by immunoSEQ multiplex PCR; TCRdb keeps only in-frame clonotypes and omits some of them. The table records some 44,000 clones, roughly 87% of them present only once. This rearrangement joins TRBV9 to TRBJ1-2; D remains unclear. The sample was PBMCs. This TCR was recovered from a woman aged 40 to 50 in good health and CMV-seropositive. As DNA, the CDR3 is TGTGCCAGCAGCGTAGATACGGGTGACTATGGCTACACCTTC. Protein product: CASSVDTGDYGYTF.